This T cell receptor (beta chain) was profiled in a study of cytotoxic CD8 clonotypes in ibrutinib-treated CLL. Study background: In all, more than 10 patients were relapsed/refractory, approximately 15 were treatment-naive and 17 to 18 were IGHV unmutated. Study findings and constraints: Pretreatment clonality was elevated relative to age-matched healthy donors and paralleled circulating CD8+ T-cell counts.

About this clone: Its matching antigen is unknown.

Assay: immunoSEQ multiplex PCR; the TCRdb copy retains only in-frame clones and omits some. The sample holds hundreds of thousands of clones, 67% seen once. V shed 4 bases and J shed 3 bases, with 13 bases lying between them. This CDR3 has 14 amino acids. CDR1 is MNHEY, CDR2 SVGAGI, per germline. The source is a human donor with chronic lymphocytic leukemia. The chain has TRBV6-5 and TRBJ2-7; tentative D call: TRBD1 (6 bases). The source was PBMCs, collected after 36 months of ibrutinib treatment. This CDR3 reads CASSSTGLGYEQYF. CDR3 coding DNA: TGTGCCAGCAGTTCGACAGGTCTAGGCTACGAGCAGTACTTC.